Following are 31 T cell receptor beta chains from one sample sequenced in a study of blood T cell repertoires in COVID-19. Generated by immunoSEQ multiplex PCR, the TCRdb table keeps only in-frame clones and is missing some. The sample contains some 200,000 clones, roughly 88% of which appear only once. Sample: peripheral blood. The source is a man aged 18 to 29 with active or convalescent COVID-19.

The V and J genes are TRBV29-1 and TRBJ2-3; 13 bases match TRBD2. J lost 0 bases, V lost 5 bases, and 11 bases had no gene match. Germline V CDR1 and CDR2: SQVTM, ANQGSEA. The CDR3 contains 18 residues. The CDR3 region is CSVLGLAGVGSSTDTQYF. Here the CDR3 DNA reads TGCAGCGTTTTAGGACTAGCGGGAGTGGGTTCTAGCACAGATACGCAGTATTTT.

The CDR3 protein is CASSKQALSNTEAFF. The CDR3 nucleotides read TGTGCCAGCAGCAAACAGGCGCTATCGAACACTGAAGCTTTCTTT. The chain combines TRBV7-2 with TRBJ1-1; possible D gene TRBD1, 5 bases. V gave up 5 bases and J gave up 1 base, with 14 bases separating them. The CDR3 length is 15 residues. Germline V gene sequence: CDR1 SGHTA, CDR2 FQGNSA.

The gene calls are TRBV7-9 and TRBJ1-5; D gene uncertain. With 1 base removed from V and 6 bases from J, the gap between germline ends came to 16 bases. The CDR3 length is 16 residues. The V gene's germline CDR1 is SEHNR and CDR2 FQNEAQ (reference sequence). CDR3: CASSLEGGLRIQPQHF. Written as DNA, the CDR3 is TGTGCCAGCAGCTTAGAGGGTGGACTGAGGATTCAGCCCCAGCATTTT.

This clone came up once. V and J are TRBV6-5 and TRBJ1-3; D not resolved. The length of the CDR3 is 14 residues. The germline V gene encodes CDR1 MNHEY and CDR2 SVGAGI. Trimming left V 8 bases short and J 3 bases short, with 14 bases between. CDR3 protein: CASGPRADGNTIYF. CDR3 in DNA: TGTGCCAGCGGCCCGAGGGCAGATGGAAACACCATATATTTT.

The chain couples TRBV4-3 to TRBJ1-4; 8 bases agree with TRBD1. The CDR3 loop spans 14 amino acids. Per the germline V gene, CDR1 is LGHNA and CDR2 is YSLEER. With 4 bases clipped from V and 12 bases from J, the junction kept 10 bases outside the gene matches. The CDR3 loop is CASSLRQGRSQLFF. The CDR3 DNA sequence: TGCGCCAGCAGCCTTCGACAGGGGAGAAGTCAACTGTTTTTT.

The chain is built from TRBV27 and TRBJ1-3; D unclear. CDR3 length equals 13 residues. Germline V lookup: CDR1 MNHEY, CDR2 SMNVEV (reference sequence). The V gene lost 4 bases and the J gene lost 0 bases, with 4 bases spanning the gap. The CDR3, as DNA: TGTGCCAGCAGTTCGAGCTCTGGAAACACCATATATTTT. It is translated as CASSSSSGNTIYF.

The chain has TRBV19 and TRBJ2-7; 9 nucleotides align to TRBD2. Trimming took 6 bases from V and 6 from J; bases not matched to a gene: 12. Germline CDR1 reads LNHDA; CDR2 reads SQIVND (reference sequence). The CDR3 has 15 residues. The CDR3 DNA reads as TGTGCCAGTAGGGCGGTTGCGGGAGGGCCGGGCGAGCAGTACTTC. It yields the protein CASRAVAGGPGEQYF.

The chain uses TRBV5-4 and TRBJ2-1, with D hard to call. CDR3 length equals 12 residues. The germline V gene encodes CDR1 SGHNT and CDR2 YYREEE (reference sequence). V was trimmed by 3 bases and J by 7 bases, leaving 8 bases between them. The CDR3 DNA reads as TGTGCCAGCAGCTCTAGGAGTAATGAGCAGTTCTTC. This encodes CASSSRSNEQFF.

The rearrangement uses TRBV7-6 and TRBJ1-3; D gene uncertain. The CDR3 sequence is 17 residues long. Deletions cut 3 bases from V and 2 bases from J, with 17 bases between. Germline assignment: CDR1 SGHVS and CDR2 FNYEAQ. The CDR3 nucleotides read TGTGCCAGCAGCTTCGGTTTGAACAGAAACCCTGGAAACACCATATATTTT. Translating it yields CASSFGLNRNPGNTIYF.

This rearrangement joins TRBV25-1 to TRBJ2-5, with TRBD1 matching 7 bases. The CDR3 is made up of 14 amino acids. Trimming removed 6 bases from V and 2 bases from J; junction bases left unmatched: 6. In germline, CDR1 is MGHDK, CDR2 SYGVNS. CDR3 bases: TGTGCCAGCAGCGAGGGACAGAAGCAAGAGACCCAGTACTTC. The encoded protein is CASSEGQKQETQYF. Full variable domain (outside the CDR3, taken from reference TRBV25-1 and TRBJ2-5): EADIYQTPRYLVIGTGKKITLECSQTMGHDKMYWYQQDPGMELHLIHYSYGVNSTEKGDLSSESTVSRIRTEHFPLTLESARPSHTSQYLCASSEGQKQETQYFGPGTRLLVL.

The chain is built from TRBV19 and TRBJ2-1; D gene uncertain. CDR1 is LNHDA, CDR2 SQIVND, per germline (reference sequence). Deletions cut 9 bases from V and 0 bases from J, with 12 bases between. This CDR3 is 14 amino acids long. In DNA, the CDR3 is TGTGCCAGCCGTGGCGGAAGCTCCTACAATGAGCAGTTCTTC. Protein: CASRGGSSYNEQFF.

This chain joins TRBV7-9 and TRBJ2-2; D not certain. The CDR3 is 17 residues long. The germline gives CDR1 SEHNR, CDR2 FQNEAQ (reference sequence). V was pared by 4 bases and J by 3 bases, with 18 bases between. Here the CDR3 reads CASSSRVGALDTGELFF. CDR3 coding DNA: TGTGCCAGCAGCTCCCGGGTCGGCGCGCTGGACACCGGGGAGCTGTTTTTT.

This clone was detected once. The chain carries TRBV19 and TRBJ1-2; D not resolved. Trimming took off 0 bases at V and 5 bases at J, with 13 bases between the two ends. The CDR3 contains 15 residues. Germline V lookup: CDR1 LNHDA, CDR2 SQIVND (reference sequence). The CDR3 loop is CASSIDREGSYGYTF. The CDR3 region has the DNA TGTGCCAGTAGTATAGATCGCGAGGGCTCTTATGGCTACACCTTC. Full variable domain (missing parts from reference TRBV19 and TRBJ1-2): DGGITQSPKYLFRKEGQNVTLSCEQNLNHDAMYWYRQDPGQGLRLIYYSQIVNDFQKGDIAEGYSVSREKKESFPLTVTSAQKNPTAFYLCASSIDREGSYGYTFGSGTRLTVV.

The V call is TRBV27, the J call TRBJ2-1; 8 positions match TRBD2. Trimming removed 2 bases from V and 6 bases from J; junction bases left unmatched: 6. Germline V gives CDR1 MNHEY, CDR2 SMNVEV (reference sequence). This CDR3 is built from 15 residues. CDR3 bases: TGTGCCAGCAGTTTACGGACTAGCTTCGGCAATGAGCAGTTCTTC. This codes for CASSLRTSFGNEQFF.

This chain connects TRBV20-1 to TRBJ1-1, with TRBD1 matching over 7 bases. Trimming cost V 5 bases and J 7 bases; bases outside gene matches: 4. Germline-derived CDR1 and CDR2 are DFQATT and SNEGSKA (reference sequence). The CDR3 is 11 amino acids. The CDR3: CSARSGGEAFF. DNA of the CDR3: TGCAGTGCTCGTTCAGGGGGTGAAGCTTTCTTT.

The V call is TRBV29-1, the J call TRBJ2-7; D perhaps matches TRBD1 (6 bases). V was clipped by 7 bases and J by 1 base, with 11 bases between them. The CDR3 has 12 residues. CDR1 SQVTM and CDR2 ANQGSEA come from the germline V gene. The CDR3 here is CSAAGTSYEQYF. CDR3 bases: TGCAGCGCCGCCGGGACATCCTACGAGCAGTACTTC.

The chain joins TRBV6-5 to TRBJ2-3, with 9 bases identical to TRBD1. Germline V gene sequence: CDR1 MNHEY, CDR2 SVGAGI. CDR3 length: 15 residues. Trimming cost V 6 bases and J 0 bases; bases outside gene matches: 4. The CDR3 DNA follows: TGTGCCAGCAGGAAACAGGGGGCTAGCACAGATACGCAGTATTTT. This translates into CASRKQGASTDTQYF.

The chain employs TRBV6-6 and TRBJ2-7; D is unresolved. This CDR3 contains 14 residues. V shed 7 bases and J shed 6 bases, with 19 bases lying between them. Looked up from germline, CDR1 is MNHNY and CDR2 is SVGAGI (reference sequence). CDR3 DNA sequence: TGTGCCAGCACGCAAGCGAGCCGATCGAGCGAGCAGTACTTC. Protein: CASTQASRSSEQYF.

J is TRBJ2-3 and V is TRBV28; 11 bases fit TRBD2. The germline V gene has CDR1 MDHEN and CDR2 SYDVKM. J gave up 3 bases and V 6 bases, and 11 bases lay outside the gene matches. There are 17 residues in the CDR3. CDR3 coding DNA: TGTGCCAGCAGGGGTAGCGGGAGGGTAGGAAGTACAGATACGCAGTATTTT. This encodes CASRGSGRVGSTDTQYF.

This clone appeared a single time. This chain links TRBV20-1 with TRBJ2-3; D gene ambiguous. Trimming removed 6 bases at V and 5 bases at J, with 9 bases between. This CDR3 contains 11 residues. Germline V gene data show CDR1 as DFQATT and CDR2 as SNEGSKA (reference sequence). CDR3 protein: CSAPTRDTQYF. CDR3 bases: TGCAGTGCCCCGACTCGAGATACGCAGTATTTT.

The chain employs TRBV7-2 and TRBJ2-6; TRBD1 might be the D (5 bases). The germline gives CDR1 SGHTA, CDR2 FQGNSA. Trimming pared 2 bases from V and 0 bases from J, leaving 14 bases between. There are 18 residues in the CDR3. CDR3: CASSLKQAPLSGANVLTF. CDR3 bases: TGTGCCAGCAGCTTAAAACAGGCCCCTCTCTCTGGGGCCAACGTCCTGACTTTC. Supplemented by reference TRBV7-2 and TRBJ2-6, the full variable domain reads GAGVSQSPSNKVTEKGKDVELRCDPISGHTALYWYRQSLGQGLEFLIYFQGNSAPDKSGLPSDRFSAERTGGSVSTLTIQRTQQEDSAVYLCASSLKQAPLSGANVLTFGAGSRLTVL.

V is TRBV7-8 and J is TRBJ2-3; D is unclear. V was pared by 5 bases and J by 0 bases, with 9 bases between. This CDR3 comprises 14 residues. CDR1 is SGHVS and CDR2 is FQNEAQ in the germline V gene. Written as DNA, the CDR3 is TGTGCCAGCAGCCTAGAAGCCAGCACAGATACGCAGTATTTT. It yields the protein CASSLEASTDTQYF.

The chain is built from TRBV30 and TRBJ2-5; no clear D. V lost 4 bases and J 7 bases, leaving 13 bases between the germline ends. CDR1 is GTSNPN and CDR2 is SVGIG in the germline V gene (reference sequence). The CDR3 has 12 residues. In DNA form, the CDR3 reads TGTGCCTGGAAAGCGCGAAGAGGGACCCAGTACTTC. Translated, it gives CAWKARRGTQYF.

The chain joins TRBV6-6 to TRBJ1-5, with a possible D match to TRBD1 (6 bases). CDR1 and CDR2 (germline): MNHNY, SVGAGI (reference sequence). Between the trimmed V and J ends, which lost 7 bases and 2 bases, there was a span of 15 bases. This CDR3 comprises 15 residues. In DNA form, the CDR3 reads TGTGCCAGCACCTTACAGGGCCGTGGCAATCAGCCCCAGCATTTT. Protein product: CASTLQGRGNQPQHF.

The chain carries TRBV29-1 and TRBJ1-2, with D hard to call. V lost 5 bases, J lost 4 bases, and 23 bases lay in between. The CDR3 is 16 residues long. Germline V CDR1 and CDR2: SQVTM, ANQGSEA. The CDR3 nucleotides read TGCAGCGTTTTTCCGGTTAGTGGCGGAAATCCCTATGGCTACACCTTC. Protein: CSVFPVSGGNPYGYTF.

This chain connects TRBV10-1 to TRBJ2-3; 9 bases align to TRBD1. The CDR3 loop spans 15 amino acids. CDR1 is WNHNN, CDR2 SYGVQD, per germline (reference sequence). V shed 5 bases, J shed 5 bases, and the junction held 8 bases outside the gene matches. DNA of the CDR3: TGCGCCAGCAGTTCTCCGGACAGGGGTCGAGATACGCAGTATTTT. As protein: CASSSPDRGRDTQYF.

In DNA form, the CDR3 reads TGTGCCAGCAGCGGGACAGGGAGGTCGTACGAGCAGTACTTC. Translated, it gives CASSGTGRSYEQYF. The chain is built from TRBV5-6 and TRBJ2-7; 9 nucleotides align to TRBD1. The J segment lost 4 bases and the V segment lost 4 bases, leaving 6 bases of the junction unmatched. CDR3 length: 14 amino acids. CDR1 is SGHDT, CDR2 YYEEEE, per germline.

A single count supports this clone. V gene TRBV28 combines with J gene TRBJ2-7; D is perhaps TRBD1 (5 bases). The V and J ends lost 3 bases and 3 bases respectively, with 15 bases between them. Germline values: CDR1 MDHEN, CDR2 SYDVKM. The CDR3 sequence is 15 residues long. Here the CDR3 DNA reads TGTGCCAGCAGTTTTCGGCAGGGTATTATCTACGAGCAGTACTTC. Its translation: CASSFRQGIIYEQYF.

The J gene is TRBJ1-2, the V gene TRBV27; unclear D gene. The CDR3 is 13 residues long. Germline assignment: CDR1 MNHEY and CDR2 SMNVEV (reference sequence). V lost 5 bases, J lost 2 bases, and 9 bases lay in between. The CDR3 region is CASSPVMNYGYTF. The CDR3 nucleotides read TGTGCCAGCAGTCCCGTAATGAACTATGGCTACACCTTC.

The chain is built from TRBV29-1 and TRBJ1-1; D is uncertain. Trimming left V 4 bases short and J 7 bases short, with 13 bases between. The CDR3 runs 12 residues. CDR1 and CDR2 (germline): SQVTM, ANQGSEA. The CDR3 DNA is TGCAGCGTTGGAACCGGGAGAATTGAAGCTTTCTTT. Its translation: CSVGTGRIEAFF.

The CDR3 region is CASSLNPLSQGRSFF. Written as DNA, the CDR3 is TGTGCCAGCAGCTTGAACCCCCTCAGCCAGGGTAGATCTTTCTTT. This chain links TRBV5-6 with TRBJ1-1; D is perhaps TRBD1 (5 bases). Germline V lookup: CDR1 SGHDT, CDR2 YYEEEE. Trimming took 1 base from V and 12 from J, leaving 22 bases between them. CDR3 size: 15 residues.